These 8 T cell receptor beta chains came from one sample sequenced in a study of shared T cell receptors in the human thymus. Some clones are missing from TCRdb's copy, which holds only in-frame ones; the method was immunoSEQ multiplex PCR. Among 700,000 to 750,000 clones listed, over 75% were seen once. The sample was also linked to a second study, of human thymus T cells.

The material sequenced was thymocytes. Receptor source: a girl under three years old with a congenital heart defect.

J is TRBJ2-5 and V is TRBV5-1, with a possible D match to TRBD1 (6 bases). The V gene's germline CDR1 is SGHRS and CDR2 YFSETQ. The CDR3 length is 15 residues. Trimming removed 3 bases from V and 0 bases from J, with 12 bases in between. The CDR3 is CASSWHRDYQETQYF. The CDR3 nucleotides read TGCGCCAGCAGCTGGCACAGGGATTACCAAGAGACCCAGTACTTC.

V gene TRBV5-4 combines with J gene TRBJ2-3; 10 positions match TRBD1. V was pared by 2 bases and J by 6 bases, with 21 bases of the junction left unmatched. The CDR3 extends over 20 amino acids. Per the germline V gene, CDR1 is SGHNT and CDR2 is YYREEE (reference sequence). The CDR3 sequence is CASSLPGQGPSWNQVDTQYF. CDR3 coding DNA: TGTGCCAGCAGCTTACCGGGACAGGGGCCCTCTTGGAATCAGGTGGATACGCAGTATTTT.

This rearrangement joins TRBV7-6 to TRBJ1-2; the D gene is possibly TRBD1 (5 bases). Trimming shortened V by 5 bases and J by 3 bases, and 19 bases separated the two germline ends. Per the germline V gene, CDR1 is SGHVS and CDR2 is FNYEAQ. The CDR3 consists of 16 residues. CDR3 in DNA: TGTGCCAGCAGCCCCGAAAGGGGCCCGGGCGACTATGGCTACACCTTC. Translation gives CASSPERGPGDYGYTF.

This clone has just one count. V gene TRBV5-1 combines with J gene TRBJ1-1; 9 bases fit TRBD1. Germline CDR1 SGHRS, CDR2 YFSETQ. The CDR3 extends over 15 amino acids. V trimming: 4 bases; J trimming: 8 bases; junction bases outside the gene matches: 12. The CDR3 bases are TGCGCCAGCAGCAACCTACTGACAGGGGGTGGAGAAGCTTTCTTT. Amino acid sequence: CASSNLLTGGGEAFF. The whole variable domain, remainder taken from reference TRBV5-1 and TRBJ1-1, is KAGVTQTPRYLIKTRGQQVTLSCSPISGHRSVSWYQQTPGQGLQFLFEYFSETQRNKGNFPGRFSGRQFSNSRSEMNVSTLELGDSALYLCASSNLLTGGGEAFFGQGTRLTVV.

This chain connects TRBV7-2 to TRBJ1-2; D gene uncertain. The CDR3 contains 13 residues. The germline gives CDR1 SGHTA, CDR2 FQGNSA. Trimming pared 9 bases from V and 6 bases from J, leaving 17 bases between. CDR3 in DNA: TGTGCCAGTTCCGAGGGATGGATAAATGGCTACACCTTC. This translates into CASSEGWINGYTF.

The V gene is TRBV4-1, the J gene TRBJ2-3; a weak D match, TRBD1 (6 bases). V was shortened by 0 bases and J by 0 bases, with 7 bases between the two germline ends. Germline V gives CDR1 MGHRA, CDR2 YSYEKL. The CDR3 has 15 residues. The CDR3 spells CASSQDRGSTDTQYF. CDR3 DNA: TGCGCCAGCAGCCAAGACAGGGGCAGCACAGATACGCAGTATTTT.

V usage is TRBV7-2 and J usage is TRBJ2-7; possibly TRBD2 for D (5 bases). V was shortened by 1 base and J by 0 bases, with 19 bases between the two germline ends. Germline CDR1 and CDR2: SGHTA and FQGNSA. This CDR3 has 18 amino acids. DNA of the CDR3: TGTGCCAGCAGCTTAGAAATTGAAGGACTCGGGGACTCCTACGAGCAGTACTTC. Protein: CASSLEIEGLGDSYEQYF.

The rearrangement links TRBV7-2 to TRBJ2-7, with 10 bases lining up with TRBD2. The CDR3 totals 15 residues. The germline gives CDR1 SGHTA, CDR2 FQGNSA. V trimming: 1 base; J trimming: 3 bases; junction bases outside the gene matches: 3. CDR3 loop: CASSLDSGGIYEQYF. The CDR3 nucleotides are TGTGCCAGCAGCTTAGATAGCGGGGGGATCTACGAGCAGTACTTC.